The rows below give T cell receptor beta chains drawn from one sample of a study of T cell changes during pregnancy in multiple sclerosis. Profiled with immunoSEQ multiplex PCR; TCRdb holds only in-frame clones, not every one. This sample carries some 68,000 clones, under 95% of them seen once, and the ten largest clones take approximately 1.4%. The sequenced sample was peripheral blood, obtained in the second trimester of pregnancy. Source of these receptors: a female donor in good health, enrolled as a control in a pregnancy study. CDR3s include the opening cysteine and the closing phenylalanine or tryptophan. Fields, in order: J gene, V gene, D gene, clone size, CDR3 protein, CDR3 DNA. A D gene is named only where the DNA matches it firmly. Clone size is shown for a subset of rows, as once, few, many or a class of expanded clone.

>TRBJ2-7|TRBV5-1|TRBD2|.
CASSSLTSGYYEQYF
TGCGCCAGCAGCTCTCTGACTAGCGGTTACTACGAGCAGTACTTC
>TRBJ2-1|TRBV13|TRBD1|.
CASSLPGGNEQFF
TGTGCCAGCAGCTTACCAGGGGGCAATGAGCAGTTCTTC
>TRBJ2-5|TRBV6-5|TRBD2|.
CASRRLALETQYF
TGTGCCAGCAGGCGACTAGCTTTAGAGACCCAGTACTTC
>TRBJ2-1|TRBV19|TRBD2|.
CASSILGTSYEQFF
TGTGCCAGTAGTATCCTCGGGACTAGCTATGAGCAGTTCTTC
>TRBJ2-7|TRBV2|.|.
CASSPTGSYEQYF
TGTGCCAGCAGTCCGACGGGATCCTACGAGCAGTACTTC
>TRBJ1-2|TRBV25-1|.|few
CASSDPSDSYGYTF
TGTGCCAGCAGTGACCCATCAGACTCCTATGGCTACACCTTC
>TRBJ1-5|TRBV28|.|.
CASRTSLRNQPQHF
TGTGCCAGCAGGACTAGTTTGCGGAATCAGCCCCAGCATTTT
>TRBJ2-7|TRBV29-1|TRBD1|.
CSVDSGTEAYEQYF
TGCAGCGTTGATTCTGGGACAGAAGCCTACGAGCAGTACTTC
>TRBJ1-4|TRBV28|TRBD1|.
CASSPSLGQGRGSTNEKLFF
TGTGCCAGCAGTCCGTCACTTGGACAGGGCCGAGGGTCAACTAATGAAAAACTGTTTTTT
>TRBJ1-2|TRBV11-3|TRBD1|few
CASSHGGQGSYGYTF
TGTGCCAGCAGCCACGGGGGACAGGGCTCCTATGGCTACACCTTC
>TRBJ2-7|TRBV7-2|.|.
CASSPLGLDSTYF
TGTGCCAGCAGCCCTCTCGGCCTGGACTCTACGTACTTC
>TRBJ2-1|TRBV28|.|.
CASSSGFYNEQFF
TGTGCCAGCAGCTCGGGGTTTTACAATGAGCAGTTCTTC
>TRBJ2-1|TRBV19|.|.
CASSKDREGYNEQFF
TGTGCCAGTAGTAAGGACAGGGAGGGATACAATGAGCAGTTCTTC
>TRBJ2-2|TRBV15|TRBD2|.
CATSRDREGSGELFF
TGTGCCACCAGCAGAGATCGGGAGGGGAGCGGGGAGCTGTTTTTT
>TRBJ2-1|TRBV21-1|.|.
CASSKTSGRGSSYNEQFF
TGTGCCAGCAGCAAAACTAGCGGGAGAGGGAGCTCCTACAATGAGCAGTTCTTC
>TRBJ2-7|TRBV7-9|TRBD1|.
CASSPNRRDRDPDEQYF
TGTGCCAGCAGCCCGAACCGCAGGGACAGGGACCCGGACGAGCAGTACTTC
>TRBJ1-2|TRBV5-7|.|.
CASSLSMGPAHYGYTF
TGTGCCAGCAGCCTCTCCATGGGCCCGGCCCACTATGGCTACACCTTC
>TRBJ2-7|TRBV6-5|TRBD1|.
CASSYDRESYEQYF
TGTGCCAGCAGTTACGACAGGGAGTCCTACGAGCAGTACTTC
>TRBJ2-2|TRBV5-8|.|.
CASSYLGRPGELFF
TGTGCCAGCAGCTATCTAGGTCGCCCCGGGGAGCTGTTTTTT
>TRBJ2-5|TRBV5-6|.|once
CASSLPRETQYF
TGTGCCAGCAGCTTGCCCCGGGAGACCCAGTACTTC
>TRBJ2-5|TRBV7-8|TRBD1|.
CASSPLTGGHETQYF
TGTGCCAGCAGCCCATTGACAGGGGGCCATGAGACCCAGTACTTC
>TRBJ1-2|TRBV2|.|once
CASTDGGSGDYTF
TGTGCCAGCACGGACGGGGGAAGTGGGGACTACACCTTC
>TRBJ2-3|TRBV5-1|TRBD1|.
CASSRDSSTDTQYF
TGCGCCAGCAGCCGGGACAGTAGCACAGATACGCAGTATTTT
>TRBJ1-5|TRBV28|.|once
CASGTLGVNQPQHF
TGTGCCAGCGGCACTCTCGGGGTCAATCAGCCCCAGCATTTT
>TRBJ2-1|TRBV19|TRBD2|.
CASSIWLAGEDEQFF
TGTGCCAGTAGTATATGGCTAGCGGGAGAAGATGAGCAGTTCTTC
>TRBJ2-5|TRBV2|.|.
CASSGSSGNKETQYF
TGTGCCAGCAGTGGAAGTAGCGGAAATAAAGAGACCCAGTACTTC
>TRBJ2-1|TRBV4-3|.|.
CASSQDGNRLNEQFF
TGCGCCAGCAGCCAAGATGGGAACAGGTTGAATGAGCAGTTCTTC
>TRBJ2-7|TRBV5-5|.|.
CASSLVGQSSYEQYF
TGTGCCAGCAGCTTGGTCGGACAAAGCTCCTACGAGCAGTACTTC
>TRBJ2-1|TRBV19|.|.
CASNTGLGSYNEQFF
TGTGCCAGTAACACAGGGTTAGGCTCCTACAATGAGCAGTTCTTC
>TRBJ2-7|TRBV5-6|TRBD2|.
CASNLQSGRAVYEQYF
TGTGCCAGCAACCTACAGAGCGGGAGGGCTGTCTACGAGCAGTACTTC
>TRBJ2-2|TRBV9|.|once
CASSVGHTGELFF
TGTGCCAGCAGCGTAGGGCACACCGGGGAGCTGTTTTTT
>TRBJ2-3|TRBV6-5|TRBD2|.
CASSSRGGRTDTQYF
TGTGCCAGCAGTTCACGGGGGGGCCGCACAGATACGCAGTATTTT
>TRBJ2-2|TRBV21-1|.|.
CASSKALGVGELFF
TGTGCCAGCAGCAAAGCGCTAGGGGTCGGGGAGCTGTTTTTT
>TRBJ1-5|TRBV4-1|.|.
CASSHPTGTNQPQHF
TGCGCCAGCAGCCACCCTACAGGGACCAATCAGCCCCAGCATTTT
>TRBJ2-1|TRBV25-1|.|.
CASSDASHEQFF
TGTGCCAGCAGTGATGCTAGCCATGAGCAGTTCTTC
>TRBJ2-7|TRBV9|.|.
CASSAGDSYEQYF
TGTGCCAGCAGCGCAGGGGATTCCTACGAGCAGTACTTC
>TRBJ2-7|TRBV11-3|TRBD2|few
CASSLTSIGREGPYEQYF
TGTGCCAGCAGCCTTACTAGCATTGGGCGGGAGGGCCCCTACGAGCAGTACTTC
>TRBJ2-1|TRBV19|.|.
CASSSGIAARYNEQFF
TGTGCCAGTAGTAGTGGGATAGCGGCTAGATACAATGAGCAGTTCTTC
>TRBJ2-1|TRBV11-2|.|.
CASSLESGTTYNEQFF
TGTGCCAGCAGCTTAGAGAGCGGGACAACGTACAATGAGCAGTTCTTC
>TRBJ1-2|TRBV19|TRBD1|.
CATSDRNYGYTF
TGTGCCACCTCGGACAGGAACTATGGCTACACCTTC
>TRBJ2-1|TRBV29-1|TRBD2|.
CSVEGLAGDEQFF
TGCAGCGTTGAAGGCCTAGCGGGGGATGAGCAGTTCTTC